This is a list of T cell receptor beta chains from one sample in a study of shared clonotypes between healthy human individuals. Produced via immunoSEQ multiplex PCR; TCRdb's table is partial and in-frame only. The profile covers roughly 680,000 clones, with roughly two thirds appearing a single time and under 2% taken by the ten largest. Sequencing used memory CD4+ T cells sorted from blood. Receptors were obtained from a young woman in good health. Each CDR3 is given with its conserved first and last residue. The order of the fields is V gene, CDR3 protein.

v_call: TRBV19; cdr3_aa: CASSRGGRMNTGELFF
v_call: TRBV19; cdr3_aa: CASSTGTGIPGANVLTF
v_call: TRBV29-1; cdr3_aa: CSVAGRGGNTIYF
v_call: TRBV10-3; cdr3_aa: CAISRTSGGSYEQYF
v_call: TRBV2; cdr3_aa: CASSETGWGDTQYF
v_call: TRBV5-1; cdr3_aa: CASSLGPPGQGKGEQYF
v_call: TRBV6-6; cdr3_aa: CASTPWGGRSTDTQYF
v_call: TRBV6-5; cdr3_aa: CASSYRQLSRTGELFF
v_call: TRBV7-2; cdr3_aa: CASSLGDRVWGQPQHF
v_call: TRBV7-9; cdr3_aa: CASRISSGNTIYF
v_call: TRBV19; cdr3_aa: CASSMGVSPTDTQYF
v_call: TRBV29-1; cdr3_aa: CSVGHSTGELFF
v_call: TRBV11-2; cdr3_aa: CASSPSSGMRETQYF
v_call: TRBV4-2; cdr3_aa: CASRGGRTF
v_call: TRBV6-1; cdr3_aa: CATGQETGQYF
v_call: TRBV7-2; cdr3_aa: CASTIAGLLNEQFF
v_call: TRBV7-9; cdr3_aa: CASSQDLSRGSLYEQFF
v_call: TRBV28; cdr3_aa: CASDGSAESYEQYF
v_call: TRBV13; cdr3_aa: CASSSYRGGTEAFF
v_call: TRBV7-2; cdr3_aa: CASSPGTGVYNEQFF
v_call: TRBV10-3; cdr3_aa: CASGAAQYEQYF
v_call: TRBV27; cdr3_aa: CASSGSNYGYTF
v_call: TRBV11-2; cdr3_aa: CASSFQRASDNTGELFF
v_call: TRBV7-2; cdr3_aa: CASSLGAETSGVTQYF
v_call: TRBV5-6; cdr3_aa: CASSPRRQNNYGYTF
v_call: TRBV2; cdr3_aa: CASTQFSYEQYF
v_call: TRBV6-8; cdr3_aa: CASSPLQGAGNQPQHF
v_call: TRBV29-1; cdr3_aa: CITSGRESGEQFF
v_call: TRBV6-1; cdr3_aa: CASRPGVGTQYF
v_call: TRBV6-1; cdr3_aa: CASSDEVAYEQYF
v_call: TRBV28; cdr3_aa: CASRPQGLAPGYTF
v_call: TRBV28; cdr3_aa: CASSTGGGAVTEAFF
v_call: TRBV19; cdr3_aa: CASGGLVYNEQFF
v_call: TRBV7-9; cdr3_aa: CASTLQVSSGNTIYF
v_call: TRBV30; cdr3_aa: CACKSGTGRGNTIYF
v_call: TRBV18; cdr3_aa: CASSKASNEQFF
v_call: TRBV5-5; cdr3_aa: CASSLATHNEQFF
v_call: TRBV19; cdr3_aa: CASSAADRLYGYTF
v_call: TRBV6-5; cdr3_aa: CASSYVAGASDTQYF
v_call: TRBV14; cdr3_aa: CASSSSGGISYEQYF
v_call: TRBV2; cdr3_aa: CASSGEYSNQPQHF
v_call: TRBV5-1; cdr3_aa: CASIGGANTGELFF
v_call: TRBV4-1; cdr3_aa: CASSRSSSARGFFNEQFF
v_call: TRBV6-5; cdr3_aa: CASSGQGAGTEAFF
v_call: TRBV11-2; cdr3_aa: CASSLGPENQPQHF
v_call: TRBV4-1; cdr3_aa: CASSQGSLSSPLHF
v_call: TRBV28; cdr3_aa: CASSYHGLANSYEQYF
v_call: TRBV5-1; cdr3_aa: CASRWNPEGEQYF
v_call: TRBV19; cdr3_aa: CASKTGMNTEAFF
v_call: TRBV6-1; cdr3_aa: CAISEPDRNTIYF
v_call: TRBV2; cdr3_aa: CASSESTGTGGYNEQFF
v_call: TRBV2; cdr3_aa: CASSEWSVANTGELFF
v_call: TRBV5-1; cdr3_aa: CASSFDGGNNQPQHF